This note documents a single T cell receptor beta chain sequence. The source of the sample is a study of T cells after yellow fever vaccination. Study-wide background: Separation of EM, EMRA, CM and Tscm memory subsets by sorting relied on CD3, CD45RA, CCR7 and CD95.

Study results and caveats: Compared with primary, the secondary response was weaker and peaked at day 5, not 15.

The study made its TCR cDNA through 5'RACE template switching. That step introduced a universal primer site along with UMIs. TCRdb re-analysed the 5' RACE reads in MiXCR, keeping a single row per CDR3 protein. The sample consists of 46,000 or so distinct CDR3 sequences, just under 6.5% of them appearing once. The sequence was obtained from a man in his thirties or forties who received the YFV17D yellow fever vaccine. The sequencing here drew on PBMCs, either bulk or a sorted T-cell subset (CD4+, CD8+, memory, or dextramer-sorted; not recorded which), taken 45 days after the yellow fever booster vaccination.

CDR3 in DNA: TGTGCCAGCAAGGACGGGAACACCATTGGGGAGCAGTACTTC. It translates to CASKDGNTIGEQYF. This sequence joins TRBV3-1 and TRBJ2-7, with D possibly TRBD2 on 5 matching bases. The germline V and J ends were trimmed by 7 bases and 7 bases, with 20 bases remaining between them. The germline V gene encodes CDR1 LGHDT and CDR2 YNNKEL (reference sequence). The CDR3 consists of 14 residues.